A selection of T cell receptor beta chains follows, all from one sample in a study of human T cells and chemical hapten exposure. TCRdb redid the calling of the RACE reads with MiXCR, one entry per CDR3 protein. The sample lists around 130,000 distinct CDR3 sequences; approximately 10% were seen once. Sequencing was performed on whole blood, taken in connection with sensitization to the hapten diphenylcyclopropenone (DPC). Source of these receptors: a woman between 50 and 59 years old with alopecia areata. Some clones in this sample may be carry-over from other donors' samples. Both conserved end residues are part of each CDR3. D genes are given only for firm matches. Size is stated for part of the rows, as once, few or many counts, or as a class when the clone is expanded.

TRBJ2-3	once	TRBV11-2	TRBD2	CASSFIAGMSTDTQYF	TGTGCCAGCAGCTTCATAGCGGGGATGAGTACAGATACGCAGTATTTT
TRBJ2-5	many	TRBV11-1	NA	CASSPGQETQYF	TGTGCCAGCAGCCCGGGCCAAGAGACCCAGTACTTC
TRBJ1-1	NA	TRBV4-3	NA	CASSQGGSRNTEAFF	TGCGCCAGCAGCCAAGGAGGTTCTCGAAACACTGAAGCTTTCTTT
TRBJ2-1	many	TRBV13	NA	CASSLTRAAYNEQFF	TGTGCCAGCAGCCTAACTAGGGCGGCCTACAATGAGCAGTTCTTC
TRBJ2-4	few	TRBV20-1	NA	CSAGPGAENIQYF	TGCAGTGCTGGCCCGGGGGCCGAAAACATTCAGTACTTC
TRBJ1-1	many	TRBV27	NA	CASSLSTPGGTEAFF	TGTGCCAGCAGTTTATCAACTCCCGGGGGGACTGAAGCTTTCTTT
TRBJ2-1	many	TRBV10-3	NA	CAISEITHGNEQFF	TGTGCCATCAGTGAGATTACCCACGGGAATGAGCAGTTCTTC
TRBJ2-3	NA	TRBV7-9	NA	CASSSGTMDTQYF	TGTGCCAGCAGCTCGGGAACAATGGATACGCAGTATTTT
TRBJ1-1	NA	TRBV11-2	NA	CASSSDGQSEAFF	TGTGCCAGCAGCTCCGACGGACAGTCTGAAGCTTTCTTT
TRBJ2-1	many	TRBV11-2	TRBD2	CASTTGTSGSSYNEQFF	TGTGCCAGCACCACCGGGACTAGCGGGAGTTCCTACAATGAGCAGTTCTTC
TRBJ2-3	NA	TRBV7-6	TRBD1	CASSASGGLGGDTQYF	TGTGCCAGCAGCGCCTCAGGGGGCCTCGGGGGTGATACGCAGTATTTT
TRBJ1-2	NA	TRBV29-1	NA	CSAGGGSEGYTF	TGCAGCGCCGGGGGGGGCTCAGAAGGCTACACCTTC
TRBJ2-7	NA	TRBV20-1	NA	CSARDQRIYSYEQYF	TGCAGTGCTAGAGATCAGAGGATTTACTCCTACGAGCAGTACTTC
TRBJ1-6	NA	TRBV6-6	NA	CASSSGSTGYNSPLHF	TGTGCCAGCAGTTCCGGATCGACGGGGTATAATTCACCCCTCCACTTT
TRBJ2-5	few	TRBV7-3	NA	CASSTPPGRIEETQYF	TGTGCCAGCAGCACCCCCCCCGGACGCATCGAAGAGACCCAGTACTTC
TRBJ1-2	many	TRBV28	NA	CASRSSPIRDRGYTF	TGTGCCAGCAGATCTTCACCCATTCGGGACCGAGGCTACACCTTC
TRBJ2-1	NA	TRBV6-2/TRBV6-3	TRBD2	CAVLRLAGGDEQFF	TGTGCCGTACTAAGGTTAGCGGGAGGGGATGAGCAGTTCTTC
TRBJ2-7	few	TRBV11-2	TRBD2	CASSPVAGLYEQYF	TGTGCCAGCAGCCCCGTAGCGGGATTGTACGAGCAGTACTTC
TRBJ2-1	few	TRBV10-3	TRBD2	CAITAGAPSYNEQFF	TGTGCCATCACGGCGGGAGCACCCTCCTACAATGAGCAGTTCTTC
TRBJ2-3	few	TRBV11-2	NA	CASSRDGDSTDTQYF	TGTGCCAGCTCCCGCGACGGAGACAGCACAGATACGCAGTATTTT
TRBJ1-6	few	TRBV15	NA	CATSRDLQGRGSPLHF	TGTGCCACCAGCAGAGATCTTCAGGGGCGTGGTTCACCCCTCCACTTT
TRBJ2-3	few	TRBV5-1	TRBD1	CASSSTGITDTQYF	TGCGCCAGCAGCTCGACAGGGATAACAGATACGCAGTATTTT
TRBJ1-1	NA	TRBV5-1	NA	CASSLDLSLNTEAFF	TGCGCCAGCAGCTTGGACCTCTCCCTTAACACTGAAGCTTTCTTT
TRBJ2-7	few	TRBV3-1	TRBD2	CASSQFGRRFEQYF	TGTGCCAGCAGCCAATTCGGGAGGCGTTTCGAGCAGTACTTC
TRBJ2-2	NA	TRBV24-1	NA	CATSDFSGELFF	TGTGCCACCAGTGATTTTTCCGGGGAGCTGTTTTTT